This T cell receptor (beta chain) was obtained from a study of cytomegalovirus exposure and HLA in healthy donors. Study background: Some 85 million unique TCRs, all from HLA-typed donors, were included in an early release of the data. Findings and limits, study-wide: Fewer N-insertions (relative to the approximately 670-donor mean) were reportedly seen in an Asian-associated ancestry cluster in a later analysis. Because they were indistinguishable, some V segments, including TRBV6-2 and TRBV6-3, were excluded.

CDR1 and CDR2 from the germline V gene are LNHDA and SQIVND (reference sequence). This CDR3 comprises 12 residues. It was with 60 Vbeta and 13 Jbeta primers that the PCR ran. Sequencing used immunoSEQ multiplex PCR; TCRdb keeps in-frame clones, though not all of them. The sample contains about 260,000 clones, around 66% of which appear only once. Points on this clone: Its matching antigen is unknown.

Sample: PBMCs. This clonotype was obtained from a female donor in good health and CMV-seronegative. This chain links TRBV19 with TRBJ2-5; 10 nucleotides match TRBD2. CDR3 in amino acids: CASGRATETQYF. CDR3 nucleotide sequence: TGTGCAAGCGGGAGGGCCACAGAGACCCAGTACTTC.